The table lists the clone carrying this T cell receptor (beta chain) with a few counts. The germline CDR1 and CDR2 sequences are GTSNPN and SVGIG (reference sequence). The CDR3 totals 15 residues. V lost 0 bases to trimming and J lost 2 bases; unmatched junction nucleotides: 4. This sample was taken from a study of cytomegalovirus exposure and HLA in healthy donors. The donors were part of the validation cohort of 95 to 150 subjects. That cohort was separate from the first cohort, which comprised about 730 subjects. Data came from immunoSEQ multiplex PCR; TCRdb stores just in-frame clones and leaves some out. This repertoire shows under 300,000 clones, roughly 85% found once; its top ten account for 0.95% to 1.1%.

This clonotype was sampled from a woman aged 18 to 35 in good health and CMV-seronegative. Specimen: PBMCs. The chain employs TRBV30 and TRBJ1-3; 7 bases align to TRBD1. The CDR3 DNA follows: TGTGCCTGGAGTGTAGGGCAGGGGGCTGGAAACACCATATATTTT. Translating gives CAWSVGQGAGNTIYF.